The 30 T cell receptor delta chains in this list originate from one sample, sequenced in a study of gamma-delta T cells after stem cell transplantation. TCRdb re-called the RT-PCR reads using CATT. The sample yields over a thousand delta-chain clones, about 26% seen once. Sequencing was done on a sample of gamma-delta T cells. The source of these receptors is a human donor. It is not recorded whose cells these are; they may come from a transplant donor.

By frequency in the sample, this clone is medium-sized. A far larger clone is just one base off, so this is likely a read error. V is TRDV3 and J is TRDJ1; D is perhaps TRDD3 (6 bases). The V and J ends lost 3 bases and 4 bases respectively, with 18 bases between them. CDR3 length: 14 residues. The germline CDR1 and CDR2 sequences are TVYSNPD and GDNSRS (reference sequence). CDR3 coding DNA: TGTGCCTTCCTAAACGGGGATGAGGACGATAAACTCATCTTT. This codes for CAFLNGDEDDKLIF.

Comments on this clone: This likely reflects a read error, since a far larger clone is one base away. The same CDR3 also results from other DNA sequences found in this sample. The gene calls are TRDV2 and TRDJ3; 8 bases map to TRDD3. The CDR3 consists of 24 residues. Looked up from germline, CDR1 is GEAIGNYY and CDR2 is EKD. Germline trimming cut 0 bases from V and 0 bases from J; bases unmatched to any gene: 21. CDR3 sequence: CACDTATTGGYAVTSSWDTRQMFF. CDR3 DNA: TGTGCCTGTGACACCGCTACTACTGGGGGGTACGCAGTGACTAGCTCCTGGGACACCCGACAGATGTTTTTC.

With respect to this clone: TCRdb assigns this DNA the protein of a much larger clone, which departs from its translation at residue 5; this likely reflects a read error, and the protein shown comes from translating the DNA. The V and J genes are TRDV2 and TRDJ1; D perhaps matches TRDD2 (5 bases). The CDR3 has 15 amino acids. In germline, CDR1 is GEAIGNYY, CDR2 EKD. V lost 3 bases and J lost 3, with 16 bases in between. Here the CDR3 DNA reads TGTGCCTGTGACGCCGTTACGCTTCCGGCCGATAAACTCATCTTT. It encodes CACDAVTLPADKLIF.

In this sample, this clone turned up a few times. The protein recorded in TCRdb matches a much larger clone and deviates from this DNA's translation at residue 4, suggesting a read error; the protein here is obtained by translating the DNA. This chain's CDR3 is CACGTLTLGDYTDKLIF. The CDR3 DNA follows: TGTGCCTGTGGCACCTTAACACTGGGGGATTACACCGATAAACTCATCTTT. The chain couples TRDV2 to TRDJ1, with TRDD3 matching 10 bases. The CDR3 loop spans 17 amino acids. Germline CDR1 is GEAIGNYY and CDR2 is EKD.

A remark on this clone: The protein held in TCRdb is that of a much larger clone and does not match this DNA's translation at residue 5, likely because of a read error; the protein shown is translated from the DNA. This sequence joins TRDV2 and TRDJ1; D perhaps matches TRDD3 (5 bases). With 3 bases removed from V and 2 bases from J, the gap between germline ends came to 18 bases. CDR1 is GEAIGNYY and CDR2 is EKD in the germline V gene. The CDR3 is made up of 16 amino acids. The CDR3 DNA sequence: TGTGCCTGTGACTCGGTAATACGCGTGGGAACCGATAAACTCATCTTT. Its translation is CACDSVIRVGTDKLIF.

In its sample, this clone ranks as medium-sized. The gene calls are TRDV2 and TRDJ1; 10 bases agree with TRDD3. This CDR3 has 21 amino acids. CDR1 is GEAIGNYY, CDR2 EKD, per germline. The J segment lost 8 bases and the V segment lost 3 bases, leaving 29 bases of the junction unmatched. Here the CDR3 reads CACDELGDRVIQIRKISKLIF. The CDR3 region has the DNA TGTGCCTGTGACGAACTGGGGGATCGGGTGATCCAAATTCGCAAAATTTCAAAACTCATCTTT.

The chain combines TRDV1 with TRDJ1; a possible D gene is TRDD3 (6 bases). The CDR3 totals 16 residues. V lost 0 bases and J lost 0, with 11 bases in between. Germline V gene sequence: CDR1 TSWWSYY, CDR2 QGS. The CDR3 coding sequence is TGTGCTCTTGGGGAACTTATACGGGGATACACCGATAAACTCATCTTT. It codes for CALGELIRGYTDKLIF.

Regarding this clone: TCRdb's entry gives the protein of a much larger clone, which mismatches this DNA's translation at residue 3, likely from a read error; the protein reported here is translated from the DNA. The V and J genes are TRDV2 and TRDJ1; D not resolved. CDR1 and CDR2 from the germline V gene are GEAIGNYY and EKD. This CDR3 contains 16 residues. DNA for the CDR3: TGTGCCCGTGACCGGCTTTTGGGTATGTACACCGATAAACTCATCTTT. Translated, it gives CARDRLLGMYTDKLIF.

This chain joins TRDV2 and TRDJ1; 8 positions match TRDD3. From germline, CDR1 is GEAIGNYY and CDR2 EKD. This CDR3 has 18 residues. J was trimmed by 0 bases and V by 5 bases; bases with no gene match: 16. This chain's CDR3 is CACVQLGAKVGYTDKLIF. In DNA, the CDR3 is TGTGCCTGTGTACAACTGGGGGCCAAAGTGGGGTACACCGATAAACTCATCTTT.

A word on this clone: This likely came from a read error, as a far larger clone is one base away. The J gene is TRDJ1, the V gene TRDV1; 9 bases fit TRDD3. J gave up 0 bases and V 3 bases, and 29 bases lay outside the gene matches. Germline values: CDR1 TSWWSYY, CDR2 QGS. The CDR3 runs 24 residues. The CDR3 coding sequence is TGTGCTCTTGGGGACTTTCCTGCGAACATACCTATACTGGGGGAGATCAGGTACACCGATAAACTCATCTTT. It translates to CALGDFPANIPILGEIRYTDKLIF.

This clone was seen a handful of times. TCRdb assigns this DNA the protein of a much larger clone, which departs from its translation at residue 6; this likely reflects a read error, and the protein shown comes from translating the DNA. J is TRDJ1 and V is TRAV38-2/DV8, with 9 bases aligning to TRDD3. CDR3 length equals 20 residues. J lost 3 bases, V lost 0 bases, and 18 bases had no gene match. Per germline, CDR1 TSESDYY and CDR2 QEAYKQQN. In nucleotides, the CDR3 is TGTGCTTATAGGAGCGTCCCTTTCAATAGTTGGGGGATAATTTCCGATAAACTCATCTTT. Amino acids: CAYRSVPFNSWGIISDKLIF.

A word on this clone: A much larger clone is a single base away; this may be a read error. This chain links TRDV2 with TRDJ1; 7 nucleotides align to TRDD3. Germline V gives CDR1 GEAIGNYY, CDR2 EKD. The CDR3 length is 16 residues. DNA of the CDR3: TGTGCCTGTAACACTTTATCGGGGATAGAGTCCGATAAACTCATCTTT. Encoded protein: CACNTLSGIESDKLIF.

This clone is large. The rearrangement links TRDV2 to TRDJ1, with a possible D match to TRDD2 (5 bases). Per germline, CDR1 GEAIGNYY and CDR2 EKD. V gave up 2 bases and J gave up 0 bases, with 18 bases separating them. The CDR3 extends over 17 amino acids. The CDR3 protein is CACDMLVPTLYTDKLIF. DNA for the CDR3: TGTGCCTGTGACATGCTGGTCCCTACCCTGTACACCGATAAACTCATCTTT.

This clone is termed medium-sized (0.01 to 0.1%). The chain employs TRDV1 and TRDJ2; 9 nucleotides agree with TRDD3. Trimming removed 0 bases from V and 4 bases from J; junction bases left unmatched: 21. Germline CDR1 is TSWWSYY and CDR2 is QGS. The CDR3 runs 22 residues. This CDR3 reads CALGELVGELLGDPHPTAQLFF. The CDR3 region has the DNA TGTGCTCTTGGGGAACTCGTCGGCGAGTTGCTGGGGGATCCCCACCCGACAGCACAACTCTTCTTT.

Comment on this clone: A read error is likely here: a far larger clone is one base away. Different DNA sequences within this sample yield the same CDR3. V usage is TRDV2 and J usage is TRDJ1; 7 nucleotides agree with TRDD3. CDR1 and CDR2 (germline): GEAIGNYY, EKD. The CDR3 loop spans 15 amino acids. CDR3 nucleotides: TGTGCCTGTGACCAATGGGGGACCCGCACCGATAAGCTCATCTTT. It codes for CACDQWGTRTDKLIF.

Details on this clone: TCRdb shows a much larger clone's protein in place of this DNA's translation, and the two differ at residue 7, likely through a read error; the protein shown is translated from the DNA. The rearrangement joins TRDV2 to TRDJ1, with D uncertain. Trimming removed 3 bases from V and 3 bases from J, with 16 bases in between. The germline CDR1 and CDR2 sequences are GEAIGNYY and EKD. The CDR3 spans 15 residues. The CDR3 DNA follows: TGTGCCTGTGACCCTTGGGAGCCAGTGCCCGATAAACTCATCTTT. This encodes CACDPWEPVPDKLIF.

In its sample, this clone is medium-sized. The chain carries TRDV1 and TRDJ1, with a tentative D call TRDD3 (10 bases). CDR1 is TSWWSYY and CDR2 is QGS in the germline V gene. The CDR3 contains 21 residues. Deletions cut 2 bases from V and 2 bases from J, with 30 bases between. The CDR3 region has the DNA TGTGCTCTTGGGGAAGACGGCCTTCCTACGGGGTGGGGGATACCTACCGATAAACTCATCTTT. Residues: CALGEDGLPTGWGIPTDKLIF.

By share, this clone counts as medium-sized. V gene TRDV2 combines with J gene TRDJ1; D could derive from TRDD2 or TRDD3 (6 bases each). This CDR3 spans 18 amino acids. Trimming removed 7 bases at V and 2 bases at J, with 28 bases between. The germline V gene has CDR1 GEAIGNYY and CDR2 EKD. CDR3 sequence (DNA): TGTGCCTGGAGCCTTCCCCATCTGGGGTCCCCCCCTACCGATAAACTCATCTTT. It codes for CAWSLPHLGSPPTDKLIF.

This clone ranks as medium-sized. Sequence at one end of the junction differs from germline and may be a read error. Other DNA sequences in this sample translate to the same CDR3. This chain joins TRDV1 and TRDJ1, with 8 bases matching TRDD3. CDR1 TSWWSYY and CDR2 QGS come from the germline V gene. The length of the CDR3 is 19 residues. The CDR3 sequence is CALGETVGPYWGDTDKLIF. The CDR3 nucleotides read TGTGCCCTTGGGGAAACCGTGGGCCCCTACTGGGGGGACACCGATAAACTCATCTTT.

Worth noting for this clone: TCRdb assigns this DNA the protein of a much larger clone, which departs from its translation at residue 7; this likely reflects a read error, and the protein shown comes from translating the DNA. V is TRDV2 and J is TRDJ1; D gene ambiguous. The CDR3 spans 15 residues. The germline V gene has CDR1 GEAIGNYY and CDR2 EKD. Trimming left V 3 bases short and J 1 base short, with 14 bases between. The CDR3 reads CACDQWETRTDKLIF. The CDR3, as DNA: TGTGCCTGTGACCAATGGGAGACCCGCACCGATAAACTCATCTTT.

On this clone itself: With a much larger clone just one base away, this may be a read error. The rearrangement links TRDV1 to TRDJ1; 13 bases match TRDD3. This CDR3 spans 26 amino acids. Germline V CDR1 and CDR2: TSWWSYY, QGS. DNA of the CDR3: TGTGCTCTTGGGGGCCCCGATAAGCCCGAGACCTCCGTACGCCACTGGGGGATACGGTACACCGATAAACCCATCTTT. It specifies CALGGPDKPETSVRHWGIRYTDKPIF.

Points on this clone: A read error is possible here, since a much larger clone lies one base away. Other DNA sequences from this sample encode an identical CDR3 as well. V is TRDV2 and J is TRDJ1, with D maybe TRDD3 (5 bases). The germline V gene encodes CDR1 GEAIGNYY and CDR2 EKD. This CDR3 region has 15 residues. As DNA, the CDR3 is TGTGCTTGTGACACCGTCGGGGGTTTCGCCGATAAACTCATCTTT. Translated, it gives CACDTVGGFADKLIF.

On this clone: It is likely a read error: a sequence one base away is far more abundant. This sample also contains other DNA sequences that code for the same CDR3. V is TRAV29/DV5 and J is TRDJ1; 7 bases agree with TRDD3. This CDR3 region has 20 residues. The germline CDR1 and CDR2 sequences are NSMFDY and ISSIKDK. For the CDR3, the DNA is TGTGCAGCAACCGGCTATCCGCCCGGCCCTGGGGGCCTATACACCGACAAACTCATCTTT. This codes for CAATGYPPGPGGLYTDKLIF.

By sample fraction, this clone is medium-sized. The V call is TRDV2, the J call TRDJ1, with 12 bases lining up with TRDD3. The CDR3 is 18 residues long. CDR1 is GEAIGNYY, CDR2 EKD, per germline. Trimming at V came to 1 base and at J to 3 bases, leaving 11 bases not matched to a gene. CDR3 in amino acids: CACDTVPSGGYVADKLIF. CDR3 nucleotide sequence: TGTGCCTGTGACACAGTTCCCTCTGGGGGATACGTGGCCGATAAACTCATCTTT.

Concerning this clone itself: A far larger clone is off by one base, so a read error is likely. Other DNA sequences from this sample encode an identical CDR3 as well. The chain uses TRDV2 and TRDJ1; D is unclear. V was shortened by 2 bases and J by 0 bases, with 15 bases between the two germline ends. The CDR3 has 16 residues. Germline V gene lookup returns CDR1 GEAIGNYY and CDR2 EKD. The CDR3 DNA reads TGTGCCTGTGACAGGATGGGAGCTTGGAACACCGATAAACTCATCTTT. Amino acids: CACDRMGAWNTDKLIF.

The chain joins TRAV38-2/DV8 to TRDJ1; TRDD3 might be the D (8 bases). Between the trimmed V and J ends, which lost 5 bases and 0 bases, there was a span of 41 bases. The length of the CDR3 is 24 residues. In germline, CDR1 is TSESDYY, CDR2 QEAYKQQN. The CDR3 DNA is TGTGCTTATAGCCCCTTCCTCCCTTCGAGGAGTGTACTGGGGGTTAGGGGGTACACCGATAAACTCATCTTT. This translates into CAYSPFLPSRSVLGVRGYTDKLIF.

In this sample, this clone turned up a few times. TCRdb shows a much larger clone's protein in place of this DNA's translation, and the two differ at residue 6, likely through a read error; the protein shown is translated from the DNA. The V gene is TRDV2, the J gene TRDJ1; D is perhaps TRDD3 (5 bases). The CDR3 is made up of 17 amino acids. Germline CDR1 is GEAIGNYY and CDR2 is EKD. V was clipped by 3 bases and J by 7 bases, with 26 bases between them. This CDR3 is CACDGMRGASVASKLIF. The CDR3 bases are TGTGCCTGTGACGGGATGCGCGGGGCTTCTGTAGCGAGTAAACTCATCTTT.

Regarding this clone: A far more abundant clone sits one base away, making this likely a read error. Additional DNA sequences in this sample encode the identical CDR3. The CDR3 nucleotides read TGTGCTCTTGGGGAACTAGAGGTCGGTACGAAACTTCCTAGCACGTACTGGGGGATACCCTTGTTTAAACTCATCTTT. This gives the protein CALGELEVGTKLPSTYWGIPLFKLIF. The chain joins TRDV1 to TRDJ1, with TRDD3 identical over 12 bases. Per germline, CDR1 TSWWSYY and CDR2 QGS. The V segment lost 0 bases and the J segment 7 bases; nucleotides outside the gene matches: 36. The CDR3 consists of 26 residues.

This clone was seen a few times. The likely explanation is a read error, given a far larger clone one base away. This CDR3 is also generated by other DNA sequences in the sample. V and J are TRDV1 and TRDJ1, with 10 nucleotides matching TRDD3. Trimming cost V 2 bases and J 5 bases; bases outside gene matches: 26. The CDR3 loop spans 22 amino acids. Germline V gene data show CDR1 as TSWWSYY and CDR2 as QGS. CDR3 in DNA: TGTGCTCTTGGGGAAAGTCCTTCCCCCCGTCGGTGGGGGATACCCCGCGGAGATAAACTCATCTTT. Amino acids: CALGESPSPRRWGIPRGDKLIF.

Sample share makes this clone medium-sized (0.01 to 0.1%). CDR3 amino acids: CACDTLGELGDPLSSWDTRQMFF. CDR3 DNA: TGTGCCTGTGACACTCTAGGAGAACTGGGGGACCCCTTGAGCTCCTGGGACACCCGACAGATGTTTTTC. The rearrangement uses TRDV2 and TRDJ3, with 9 nucleotides matching TRDD3. In germline, CDR1 is GEAIGNYY, CDR2 EKD. The J segment lost 0 bases and the V segment lost 1 base, leaving 18 bases of the junction unmatched. The CDR3 has 23 amino acids.